The present T cell receptor beta chain was sequenced within a study of blood T cell repertoires in COVID-19. About the study: COVID-19 samples from acute and convalescent phases originated in the United States, Italy and Spain.

Repertoires were generated with immunoSEQ multiplex PCR, while TCRdb's copy carries only in-frame clones and drops some. The profile shows nearly 40,000 clones, over 75% of them singletons. This clone was seen more than once but under ten times. Germline assignment: CDR1 SNHLY and CDR2 FYNNEI. The CDR3 contains 13 residues. The V segment lost 6 bases and the J segment 5 bases; nucleotides outside the gene matches: 5. This TCR derives from an elderly man with active or convalescent COVID-19. Sequencing was carried out using peripheral blood. V usage is TRBV2 and J usage is TRBJ2-7, with 9 bases that match TRBD1. CDR3 in DNA: TGTGCCAGCAGCGGTACAGGGGGCGACGAGCAGTACTTC. Encoded protein: CASSGTGGDEQYF.